This TCR beta chain comes out of a study of siplizumab effects on memory and regulatory T cells. Losses at the gene ends were 5 bases for V and 4 bases for J; bases not matched to a gene: 4. Germline V gene lookup returns CDR1 MGHDK and CDR2 SYGVNS. The CDR3 is 13 amino acids. General study points: Sequences below about 10^-5 frequency were poorly captured. As a result, only a minor fraction of alloreactive clones mapped to unstimulated subsets. Among sequences traceable to unstimulated CD4+ memory cells, alloreactive ones were significantly reduced by siplizumab.

The protocol was immunoSEQ multiplex PCR, while the TCRdb copy is restricted to in-frame clones and leaves out a portion. Of around 100,000 clones listed, 91% were seen once; the top ten hold over 0.12%. As for this clone: The antigen is undetermined.

Sample: CD4+ T cells sorted from blood. The receptor's source is a human donor in good health. The rearrangement links TRBV25-1 to TRBJ1-1, with TRBD1 matching 7 bases. This CDR3 is CASSFQGGTEAFF. CDR3 coding DNA: TGTGCCAGCAGTTTCCAGGGGGGCACTGAAGCTTTCTTT.